This T cell receptor (beta chain) was recorded in a study of blood T cell repertoires in COVID-19 (dated by TCRdb to the early 2020s). For the study in its entirety: Samples from collaborators originated in the United States, Italy and Spain and spanned both the acute and convalescent phases of COVID-19. A freely available public database, intended as a resource for researchers studying the immune response to SARS-CoV-2, is where the repertoires were released. Samples came from the ongoing ImmuneRACE study (first 160 participants) plus 1,254 subjects from 6 global collaborators. The material from the prospective study consisted of cDNA or gDNA derived from T cells, B-cell-depleted T cells, or PBMCs. HLA class I and class II types, where available, came from metadata supplied by the sample provider rather than from assay-based typing. Nearly every sample came with metadata listing a de-identified subject ID, COVID-19 status, age in years and sex. Subjects who had been exposed to COVID-19, were actively infected with it, or had recovered from it provided the deeply sampled blood TCRbeta repertoires that made up the dataset.

As to this clone: Its antigen has not been determined. Base qualities are not recorded, but no much larger clone differs from it by a single base.

Points the paper makes about the study in general: The quantity of clinical and demographic metadata differed by source and by participant and was supplied without curation.

The CDR3 goes from the cysteine to the phenylalanine over 15 residues. Only the CDR3 portion is preserved as DNA: 45 bases, with reading frame beginning at the first base. For CDR1 and CDR2, the germline V gene (reference sequence) lists LNHDA and SQIVND. V and J are trimmed by 4 bases and 5 bases, and the gene matches miss 5 bases of the junction. In Seattle, one collaborating source enrolled patients while the infection was active and tracked those patients longitudinally over the course of disease. Each collaborating institution followed its own protocols to collect whole blood in K2EDTA tubes. For TCRbeta analysis, collaborators shipped samples in one of three forms: frozen whole blood, isolated PBMCs, or DNA extracted from either of those sample types. TCRbeta CDR3 regions were amplified from genomic DNA using the immunoSEQ Assay, a bias-controlled multiplex PCR. The published analysis was carried out like this. Within the assay, amplification of reference gene primers was used to estimate how many nucleated cells each sample contained. To quantify the absolute abundance of each unique TCRbeta CDR3 rearrangement, sequence reads were collapsed and filtered. For each sample, productive Simpson clonality was calculated as the square root of Simpson's diversity index over productive rearrangements. This immuneACCESS table, as held by TCRdb, lists in-frame sequences with V and J called but not all clones. Of the missing ones, under half trace to an unresolved V gene in checked studies; the others have no known cause. V and J calls and clone size are given by that table; D and trimming were obtained from the DNA. This sample lists fewer than 300,000 clones; roughly nine tenths were detected once. The biggest ten clones account for about 2% of the sample.

The receptor's source is a woman aged 25 to 39 with COVID-19, enrolled during active disease. The sequence joins TRBV19 to TRBJ2-2, with 9 bases in between that match TRBD2. The material sequenced was peripheral blood. The bases are TGTGCCAGTAGTAATAGCGGGAGTGGAACCGGGGAGCTGTTTTTT. Translation gives CASSNSGSGTGELFF.